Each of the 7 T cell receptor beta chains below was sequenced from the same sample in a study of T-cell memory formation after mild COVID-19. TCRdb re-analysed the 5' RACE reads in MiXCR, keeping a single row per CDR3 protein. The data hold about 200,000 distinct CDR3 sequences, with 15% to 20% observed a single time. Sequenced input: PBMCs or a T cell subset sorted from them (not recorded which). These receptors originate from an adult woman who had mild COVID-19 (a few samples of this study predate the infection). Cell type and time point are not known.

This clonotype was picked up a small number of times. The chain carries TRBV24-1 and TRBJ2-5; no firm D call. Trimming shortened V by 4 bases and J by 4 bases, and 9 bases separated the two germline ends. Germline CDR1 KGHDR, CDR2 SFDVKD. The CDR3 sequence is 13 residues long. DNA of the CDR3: TGTGCCACCAGTGACCCCGCCCGAGAGACCCAGTACTTC. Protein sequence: CATSDPARETQYF.

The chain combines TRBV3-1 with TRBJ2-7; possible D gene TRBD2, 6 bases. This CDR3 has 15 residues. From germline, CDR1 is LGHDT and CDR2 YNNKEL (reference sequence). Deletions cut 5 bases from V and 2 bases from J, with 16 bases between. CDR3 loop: CASSVRPGLTYEQYF. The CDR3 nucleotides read TGTGCCAGCAGCGTTCGACCGGGACTCACCTACGAGCAGTACTTC.

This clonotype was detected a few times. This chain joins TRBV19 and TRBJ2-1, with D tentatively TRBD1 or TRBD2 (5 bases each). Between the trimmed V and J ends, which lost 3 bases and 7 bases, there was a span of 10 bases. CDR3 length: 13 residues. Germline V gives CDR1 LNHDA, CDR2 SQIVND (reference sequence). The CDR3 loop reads CASSMRGDNEQFF. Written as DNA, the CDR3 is TGTGCCAGTAGTATGAGGGGCGATAATGAGCAGTTCTTC.

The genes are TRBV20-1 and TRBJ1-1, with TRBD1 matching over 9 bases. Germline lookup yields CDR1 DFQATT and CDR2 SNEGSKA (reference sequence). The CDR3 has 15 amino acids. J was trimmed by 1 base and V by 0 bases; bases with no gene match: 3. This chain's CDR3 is CSARDPGQGNTEAFF. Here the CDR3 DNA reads TGCAGTGCTAGAGATCCGGGACAGGGGAACACTGAAGCTTTCTTT.

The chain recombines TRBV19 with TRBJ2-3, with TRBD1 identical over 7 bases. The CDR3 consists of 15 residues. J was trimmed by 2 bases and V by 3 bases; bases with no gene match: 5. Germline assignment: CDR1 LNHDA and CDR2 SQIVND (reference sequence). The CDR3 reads CASSMGDRHTDTQYF. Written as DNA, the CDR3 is TGTGCCAGTAGTATGGGGGACAGACACACAGATACGCAGTATTTT.

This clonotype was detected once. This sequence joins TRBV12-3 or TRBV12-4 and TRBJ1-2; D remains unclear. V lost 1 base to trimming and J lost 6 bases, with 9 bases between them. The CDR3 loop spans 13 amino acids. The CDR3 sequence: CASSLGGFDGYTF. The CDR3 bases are TGTGCCAGCAGTTTAGGGGGATTCGATGGCTACACCTTC.

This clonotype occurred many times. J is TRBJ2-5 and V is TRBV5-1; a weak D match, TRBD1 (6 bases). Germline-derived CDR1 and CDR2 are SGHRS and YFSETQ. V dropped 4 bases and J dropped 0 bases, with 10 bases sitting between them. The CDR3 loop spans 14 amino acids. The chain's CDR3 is CASSERTDQETQYF. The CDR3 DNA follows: TGCGCCAGCAGCGAGAGGACAGACCAAGAGACCCAGTACTTC. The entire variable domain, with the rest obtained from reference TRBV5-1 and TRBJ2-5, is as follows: KAGVTQTPRYLIKTRGQQVTLSCSPISGHRSVSWYQQTPGQGLQFLFEYFSETQRNKGNFPGRFSGRQFSNSRSEMNVSTLELGDSALYLCASSERTDQETQYFGPGTRLLVL.